Listed here are 27 T cell receptor beta chains from one sample, sequenced in a study of T cell clusters in autoimmune cytopenias. TRB was amplified from approximately 230 ng of peripheral blood genomic DNA per sample. Multiplex touch-down PCR amplified TRB using TRB-A and TRB-B pools in one tube. TCRdb reprocessed the multiplex PCR reads; each CDR3 protein has one entry and no DNA is given. The clone table shows about 3,900 distinct CDR3 sequences, with the ten largest holding roughly an eighth. The sample was peripheral blood. The receptors were gathered from a human donor with an autoimmune cytopenia or autoimmune hepatitis (not recorded which).

By frequency, this clonotype is medium-sized (0.01 to 0.1%). This chain joins TRBV19 and TRBJ2-3; the D call from TCRdb, TRBD2, cannot be confirmed without DNA. Germline V lookup: CDR1 LNHDA, CDR2 SQIVND (reference sequence). The CDR3 contains 13 residues. The CDR3 loop reads CASSGLRGDTQYF.

In terms of frequency, this clonotype is medium-sized. The J gene is TRBJ2-3, the V gene TRBV6-5; TCRdb returns TRBD1, unconfirmable since there is no DNA. The CDR3 spans 14 residues. In germline, CDR1 is MNHEY, CDR2 SVGAGI. The CDR3 sequence is CASSRDGSSDTQYF.

By frequency, this clonotype is medium-sized. The rearrangement joins TRBV6-2 or TRBV6-3 to TRBJ1-4. The CDR3 has 17 residues. The germline V gene encodes CDR1 MNHEY and CDR2 SVGEGT. The CDR3: CASSERVRGDLNEKLFF.

This clonotype is medium-sized by frequency. The chain carries TRBV6-5 and TRBJ1-5; the TCRdb call, TRBD1, lacks DNA for checking. This CDR3 comprises 17 residues. Germline V CDR1 and CDR2: MNHEY, SVGAGI. The chain's CDR3 is CASSSLGQGASNQPQHF.

Measured by frequency, this clonotype is medium-sized (0.01 to 0.1%). This chain links TRBV19 with TRBJ1-5. Per germline, CDR1 LNHDA and CDR2 SQIVND (reference sequence). The CDR3 consists of 17 residues. The CDR3 is CASSIVADINSNQPQHF.

This clonotype counts as medium-sized by frequency. The chain couples TRBV6-2 or TRBV6-3 to TRBJ1-2. Germline lookup yields CDR1 MNHEY and CDR2 SVGEGT. This CDR3 has 14 residues. The CDR3 sequence is CASSYYGTAYGYTF.

In terms of frequency, this clonotype is medium-sized. The V call is TRBV6-6, the J call TRBJ1-2; lacking DNA, the TRBD1 call made by TCRdb goes unchecked. There are 13 residues in the CDR3. From germline, CDR1 is MNHNY and CDR2 SVGAGI (reference sequence). This chain's CDR3 is CASRSGGGYGYTF.

Judged by frequency, this clonotype is medium-sized. This rearrangement joins TRBV19 to TRBJ1-5. Per the germline V gene, CDR1 is LNHDA and CDR2 is SQIVND (reference sequence). The CDR3 runs to 13 residues. Here the CDR3 reads CASSIVRDQPQHF.

By frequency, this clonotype is medium-sized. The V and J genes are TRBV30 and TRBJ1-1; TCRdb calls TRBD1, which cannot be checked without DNA. Germline CDR1 reads GTSNPN; CDR2 reads SVGIG (reference sequence). The CDR3 is 15 amino acids. The CDR3 spells CAWRHRTGGNTEAFF. Using reference TRBV30 and TRBJ1-1 for the parts outside the CDR3, the full variable domain is SQTIHQWPATLVQPVGSPLSLECTVEGTSNPNLYWYRQAAGRGLQLLFYSVGIGQISSEVPQNLSASRPQDRQFILSSKKLLLSDSGFYLCAWRHRTGGNTEAFFGQGTRLTVV.

The gene calls are TRBV6-5 and TRBJ2-4; TCRdb's D call, TRBD2, is unchecked because there is no DNA. Looked up from germline, CDR1 is MNHEY and CDR2 is SVGAGI. The length of the CDR3 is 14 residues. CDR3 region: CASSEAGAKNIQYF.

The rearrangement uses TRBV30 and TRBJ2-5; there is no DNA to check the TCRdb D call of TRBD1. There are 13 residues in the CDR3. Germline V gives CDR1 GTSNPN, CDR2 SVGIG (reference sequence). CDR3 loop: CASTSGGVETQYF.

The chain uses TRBV5-4 and TRBJ1-2; TCRdb calls TRBD1, which cannot be checked without DNA. The germline V gene encodes CDR1 SGHNT and CDR2 YYREEE (reference sequence). The CDR3 length is 15 residues. Here the CDR3 reads CASSSPSRTGRGYTF.

According to its frequency, this clonotype is medium-sized (0.01 to 0.1%). The chain joins TRBV6-2 or TRBV6-3 to TRBJ2-7. This CDR3 comprises 12 residues. Germline V CDR1 and CDR2: MNHEY, SVGEGT. CDR3 sequence: CASSYRITEQYF.

This clonotype shows up as medium-sized by frequency. This chain connects TRBV19 to TRBJ1-6. Germline loops: CDR1 LNHDA, CDR2 SQIVND (reference sequence). CDR3 length: 12 amino acids. The CDR3 region is CASSWGNSPLHF. Full variable domain (rest looked up from reference TRBV19 and TRBJ1-6): DGGITQSPKYLFRKEGQNVTLSCEQNLNHDAMYWYRQDPGQGLRLIYYSQIVNDFQKGDIAEGYSVSREKKESFPLTVTSAQKNPTAFYLCASSWGNSPLHFGNGTRLTVT.

This clonotype ranks as medium-sized in terms of frequency. This chain connects TRBV19 to TRBJ1-1; TCRdb's D gene call, TRBD1, goes unchecked for lack of DNA. Germline V gene sequence: CDR1 LNHDA, CDR2 SQIVND (reference sequence). CDR3 length: 13 residues. The CDR3 region is CASSITGNTEAFF.

Measured by frequency, this clonotype is medium-sized. The CDR3 loop reads CSFRTWDYEQYF. The chain carries TRBV29-1 and TRBJ2-7. The CDR3 sequence is 12 residues long. Germline CDR1 is SQVTM and CDR2 is ANQGSEA.

The chain has TRBV19 and TRBJ1-6; checking the TCRdb D call of TRBD1 is not possible without DNA. The length of the CDR3 is 16 residues. In germline, CDR1 is LNHDA, CDR2 SQIVND (reference sequence). CDR3 residues: CASTSPGQPPHSPLHF. The full variable domain, its missing parts supplied by reference TRBV19 and TRBJ1-6, is DGGITQSPKYLFRKEGQNVTLSCEQNLNHDAMYWYRQDPGQGLRLIYYSQIVNDFQKGDIAEGYSVSREKKESFPLTVTSAQKNPTAFYLCASTSPGQPPHSPLHFGNGTRLTVT.

This clonotype is classed as medium-sized (0.01 to 0.1%) by frequency. This chain links TRBV12-3 or TRBV12-4 with TRBJ1-2. The CDR3 is 12 residues long. The CDR3 spells CASSFRFYGYTF.

Its frequency marks this clonotype as medium-sized. The chain combines TRBV29-1 with TRBJ1-2; TCRdb calls TRBD1, which cannot be checked without DNA. The length of the CDR3 is 13 residues. Germline loops: CDR1 SQVTM, CDR2 ANQGSEA. This chain's CDR3 is CSVSGGGIYGYTF.

Frequency places this clonotype as medium-sized (0.01 to 0.1%). CDR3 in amino acids: CASSYSTFVQQYF. The chain carries TRBV6-6 and TRBJ2-7. Germline loops: CDR1 MNHNY, CDR2 SVGAGI (reference sequence). This CDR3 is built from 13 residues.

According to its frequency, this clonotype is medium-sized (0.01 to 0.1%). The V call is TRBV6-1, the J call TRBJ1-2; there is no DNA to check the TCRdb D call of TRBD1. Germline CDR1 is MNHNS and CDR2 is SASEGT. The CDR3 is 15 residues long. The CDR3 region is CASSTGTDQDSGYTF.

This chain uses TRBV5-6 with TRBJ2-1; TCRdb calls TRBD2, which cannot be checked without DNA. This CDR3 comprises 17 residues. CDR1 and CDR2 (germline): SGHDT, YYEEEE. CDR3 residues: CASSRRGGLAGANEQFF. Based on the CDR3 plus reference TRBV5-6 and TRBJ2-1, the full variable domain is DAGVTQSPTHLIKTRGQQVTLRCSPKSGHDTVSWYQQALGQGPQFIFQYYEEEERQRGNFPDRFSGHQFPNYSSELNVNALLLGDSALYLCASSRRGGLAGANEQFFGPGTRLTVL.

The rearrangement joins TRBV12-3 or TRBV12-4 to TRBJ1-4; TCRdb indicates TRBD1, and absent DNA this call remains unverified. The CDR3 spans 18 residues. The CDR3 reads CASSPGTGDFATNEKLFF.

V and J are TRBV6-5 and TRBJ1-1. The CDR3 has 14 amino acids. Germline assignment: CDR1 MNHEY and CDR2 SVGAGI. The CDR3 region is CASRPSGVYWEAFF.

This clonotype is medium-sized (0.01 to 0.1%) by frequency. The rearrangement links TRBV6-5 to TRBJ2-7; TCRdb calls TRBD2, which cannot be checked without DNA. The CDR3 has 15 amino acids. Germline V gene sequence: CDR1 MNHEY, CDR2 SVGAGI. This chain's CDR3 is CASRYSGRFSYEQYF.

The chain employs TRBV12-3 or TRBV12-4 and TRBJ2-7; TCRdb outputs TRBD1, but without DNA this stays unchecked. The CDR3 sequence is 15 residues long. The CDR3 sequence: CASSSNRGIGYEQYF.

Its frequency marks this clonotype as medium-sized. The CDR3 sequence: CASSIAASGNNEQFF. This chain connects TRBV19 to TRBJ2-1; TCRdb's D gene call, TRBD2, goes unchecked for lack of DNA. Germline CDR1 and CDR2: LNHDA and SQIVND (reference sequence). The CDR3 is 15 amino acids.